This TCR gamma chain comes out of a study of γδ T cells in repeated Plasmodium falciparum infection. A few counts support this clone. The protein that TCRdb holds for this DNA derives from a much larger clone and differs from the translated DNA at residue 7, which likely indicates a read error; the protein shown here is translated from the DNA. Germline V gene lookup returns CDR1 GITISATS and CDR2 ISYDGTV (reference sequence). This CDR3 is 17 amino acids long. Germline trimming cut 2 bases from V and 7 bases from J; bases unmatched to any gene: 8. Gammadelta T cells were flow-sorted from PBMC into Vgamma9/Vdelta2+ and Vdelta2-negative populations for bulk analysis. TCRdb reapplied CATT to the multiplex PCR reads. The table records several thousand gamma-chain clones, roughly 3.5% of them present only once.

Sequencing was carried out using gamma-delta T cells from blood. The V and J genes are TRGV9 and TRGJP. This receptor was obtained from a pool of human donors (malaria-infected and uninfected, not separated). CDR3 protein: CALWEGAYELGKKIKVF. In DNA form, the CDR3 reads TGTGCCTTGTGGGAGGGTGCTTACGAGTTGGGCAAAAAAATCAAGGTATTT.